A selection of T cell receptor beta chains follows, all from one sample in a study of T cell repertoires in cytomegalovirus infection. For these receptors, no antigen is known. Via MiXCR, TCRdb re-called the reads, giving one row per CDR3 protein. The profile shows around 710,000 distinct CDR3 sequences, about 28% of them singletons. The sequencing here drew on cultured CD8+ T cells from PBMCs, taken from culture after CMV antigen stimulation. The receptors here all came from a human donor in good health (CMV status not recorded). Some clones in this sample may be carry-over from other donors' samples. The CDR3 runs from the conserved cysteine through the conserved F or W. The D gene is left open where the match is weak. Clone size is given for some rows only: seen once, a few or many times, or a class if the clone is expanded.

d_call clone_size j_call v_call cdr3_aa cdr3_nt
NA few TRBJ1-1 TRBV15 CATSRDEDVSPDTEAFF TGTGCCACCAGCAGAGATGAGGACGTAAGTCCCGACACTGAAGCTTTCTTT
TRBD2 NA TRBJ2-1 TRBV15 CATSRLGLAGDEQFF TGTGCCACCAGCAGATTGGGACTAGCGGGGGATGAGCAGTTCTTC
NA few TRBJ1-1 TRBV7-9 CASSLGSVEAFF TGTGCCAGCAGCTTAGGTTCCGTTGAAGCTTTCTTT
TRBD1 few TRBJ1-2 TRBV19 CASSNPGTGGGGYTF TGTGCCAGTAGCAACCCCGGGACAGGGGGCGGCGGCTACACCTTC
NA NA TRBJ2-5 TRBV20-1 CSARPPGRGWGETQYF TGCAGTGCTAGACCTCCGGGAAGGGGATGGGGAGAGACCCAGTACTTC
TRBD1 NA TRBJ2-1 TRBV20-1 CSARTGGFDNEQFF TGCAGTGCTAGGACAGGGGGGTTTGACAATGAGCAGTTCTTC
NA NA TRBJ2-2 TRBV7-3 CASSPDGSRGGELFF TGTGCCAGCAGCCCGGACGGGTCAAGGGGCGGGGAGCTGTTTTTT
TRBD2 NA TRBJ2-1 TRBV19 CASSIALAGIYNEQFF TGTGCCAGTAGTATCGCACTAGCGGGGATTTACAATGAGCAGTTCTTC
TRBD1 few TRBJ2-3 TRBV7-6 CASSSPAGTGGDTQYF TGTGCCAGCAGCTCCCCGGCCGGGACAGGGGGAGATACGCAGTATTTT
NA NA TRBJ2-3 TRBV24-1 CATSGKAPPGTQYF TGTGCCACCAGTGGGAAGGCCCCGCCTGGAACGCAGTATTTT
TRBD2 NA TRBJ2-5 TRBV5-6 CASSLGDSGGTQYF TGTGCCAGCAGCTTAGGCGATAGCGGGGGGACCCAGTACTTC
NA NA TRBJ1-4 TRBV25-1 CAAIDTNEKLFF TGTGCAGCCATTGACACTAATGAAAAACTGTTTTTT
TRBD1 NA TRBJ2-3 TRBV18 CASSSTPGQGNTDTQYF TGTGCCAGCTCATCGACTCCGGGACAGGGGAACACAGATACGCAGTATTTT
NA NA TRBJ2-1 TRBV7-9 CASTLRLGALGNEQFF TGTGCCAGCACCCTTAGGTTGGGGGCCCTTGGCAATGAGCAGTTCTTC
NA NA TRBJ1-2 TRBV19 CASRSSKGYTF TGTGCCAGTAGAAGCTCCAAGGGCTACACCTTC
NA NA TRBJ1-5 TRBV19 CASSILPASNQPQHF TGTGCCAGTAGTATCTTACCCGCGAGCAATCAGCCCCAGCATTTT
NA NA TRBJ1-5 TRBV4-1 CASSPSRGSNQPQHF TGCGCCAGCAGCCCGTCCAGGGGAAGCAATCAGCCCCAGCATTTT
NA NA TRBJ2-3 TRBV4-3 CASSQRVRTDTQYF TGCGCCAGCAGCCAGCGAGTTAGAACAGATACGCAGTATTTT
NA NA TRBJ2-1 TRBV14 CASSLAGPTRGNEQFF TGTGCCAGCAGCCTCGCGGGACCTACTAGAGGCAATGAGCAGTTCTTC
TRBD1 many TRBJ2-5 TRBV6-1 CASSGTGETQYF TGTGCCAGCAGTGGGACAGGGGAGACCCAGTACTTC
TRBD2 NA TRBJ2-2 TRBV27 CASASGGLHTGELFF TGTGCCAGCGCTAGCGGGGGGCTTCACACCGGGGAGCTGTTTTTT
NA few TRBJ2-3 TRBV28 CASSRSDRLYSTDTQYF TGTGCCAGCAGTCGGTCGGACAGACTTTATAGCACAGATACGCAGTATTTT
TRBD2 NA TRBJ2-1 TRBV19 CASSIDWVAGGGEQFF TGTGCCAGTAGTATAGATTGGGTAGCGGGGGGCGGGGAGCAGTTCTTC
NA NA TRBJ2-7 TRBV15 CATSRDMVVTGSYEQYF TGTGCCACCAGCAGAGATATGGTCGTGACAGGTTCCTACGAGCAGTACTTC
NA NA TRBJ2-5 TRBV24-1 CATSVGSLIQETQYF TGTGCCACCAGTGTAGGTAGCCTCATCCAAGAGACCCAGTACTTC
TRBD1 few TRBJ2-5 TRBV2 CASNPGTGILETQYF TGTGCCAGCAATCCCGGGACAGGGATCTTAGAGACCCAGTACTTC
NA NA TRBJ2-6 TRBV9 CASSVALGQVALFSGANVLTF TGTGCCAGCAGCGTAGCCCTAGGGCAGGTTGCCTTGTTCTCTGGGGCCAACGTCCTGACTTTC
NA few TRBJ2-7 TRBV7-8 CASSLKRVRDEQYF TGTGCCAGCAGCTTGAAGCGCGTCCGGGACGAGCAGTACTTC
TRBD2 NA TRBJ2-1 TRBV7-6 CASSPRSGGHEQFF TGTGCCAGCAGCCCCCGTAGCGGGGGGCATGAGCAGTTCTTC